This T cell receptor (beta chain) is from a study of breast tumors, draining lymph nodes, adjacent tissues. General study results and limits: That most tumor T cells come from lymph nodes remained unproven.

A word on this clonotype: Its antigen is still unknown.

TCRdb reprocessed the multiplex PCR reads via MiXCR and lists one record per CDR3 protein. The sample holds fewer than 200,000 distinct CDR3 sequences; 33% are singletons and the top ten take 3.8%. Samples came from axillary lymph nodes draining the breast cancer. This clonotype was obtained from a female donor with breast cancer. Some clones in this sample may be carry-over from other donors' samples. Sequenced sample: axillary lymph node tissue.

CDR3: CATSGGTAFSQPQHF. The CDR3, as DNA: TGTGCCACCAGCGGCGGGACAGCGTTCAGTCAGCCCCAGCATTTT. The J gene is TRBJ1-5, the V gene TRBV15; TRBD1 aligns across 7 bases. Germline values: CDR1 LNHNV, CDR2 YYDKDF (reference sequence). V shed 5 bases and J 6 bases; nucleotides not matched to a gene: 10. The CDR3 is made up of 15 amino acids.